This TCR beta chain originates from a study of shared clonotypes between healthy human individuals. Findings and caveats of the study: About 5% was the fraction of naive CD4 clonotypes found shared across four donors. Sorted-subset sequencing, rarefaction showed, was incomplete despite large depth. Generally, estimated richness proved larger in naive subsets than it did in memory subsets.

Donation came from healthy HIV-negative adults that had no recent acute infections or vaccinations. Germline-derived CDR1 and CDR2 are MRHNA and SNTAGT. This CDR3 has 13 residues. V lost 5 bases, J lost 13 bases, and 15 bases lay in between. Worth noting for this clone: Antigen specificity is unknown.

Assay: immunoSEQ multiplex PCR; the TCRdb copy retains only in-frame clones and omits some. The table shows 2,100,000 or so clones, with 90% to 96% occurring only once. The clonotype comes from a man aged 18 to 29 in good health. The V call is TRBV6-4, the J call TRBJ1-6; TRBD1 is a possible D gene (6 bases). The sequenced sample consisted of naive CD4+ T cells sorted from blood. As for subset: CD45RA+ positively selected. The CDR3 protein is CASSLQGGLPLHF. The CDR3 DNA follows: TGTGCCAGCAGTCTACAGGGAGGGCTGCCCCTCCACTTT.